This T cell receptor (beta chain) was sequenced in a study of T cell responses to AZD1222 COVID-19 vaccine. This CDR3 is built from 15 residues. Germline V gene sequence: CDR1 LGHDT, CDR2 YNNKEL (reference sequence). The V gene lost 0 bases and the J gene lost 4 bases, with 13 bases spanning the gap. This table comes from immunoSEQ multiplex PCR, and its TCRdb copy is limited to in-frame clones, with some not included. The data contain 100,000 to 150,000 clones, 75% to 90% of them singletons. V gene TRBV3-1 (or the pseudogene TRBV3-2) combines with J gene TRBJ2-7; possibly TRBD1 for D (5 bases). Sequencing used peripheral blood, obtained on day 0 of AZD1222 vaccination. This sequence originates from an adult in good health. DNA for the CDR3: TGTGCCAGCAGCCAAGAGGGTGGGGCCCCGTACGAGCAGTACTTC. Its translation is CASSQEGGAPYEQYF.